This T cell receptor (beta chain) came from a study of blood T cell repertoires in COVID-19. The CDR3 runs 12 residues. From germline, CDR1 is MNHNS and CDR2 SASEGT. Trimming stripped 2 bases from V and 5 bases from J, with 6 bases between. This table comes from immunoSEQ multiplex PCR, and its TCRdb copy is limited to in-frame clones, with some not included. The sample carries a few hundred thousand clones, 60% to 75% recorded once. Material for sequencing was peripheral blood. The chain has TRBV6-1 and TRBJ2-5; no firm D call. The source is a woman over 75 with acute or convalescent COVID-19. The CDR3 bases are TGTGCCAGCAGTGAATCCCAGGAGACCCAGTACTTC. Amino acids: CASSESQETQYF.